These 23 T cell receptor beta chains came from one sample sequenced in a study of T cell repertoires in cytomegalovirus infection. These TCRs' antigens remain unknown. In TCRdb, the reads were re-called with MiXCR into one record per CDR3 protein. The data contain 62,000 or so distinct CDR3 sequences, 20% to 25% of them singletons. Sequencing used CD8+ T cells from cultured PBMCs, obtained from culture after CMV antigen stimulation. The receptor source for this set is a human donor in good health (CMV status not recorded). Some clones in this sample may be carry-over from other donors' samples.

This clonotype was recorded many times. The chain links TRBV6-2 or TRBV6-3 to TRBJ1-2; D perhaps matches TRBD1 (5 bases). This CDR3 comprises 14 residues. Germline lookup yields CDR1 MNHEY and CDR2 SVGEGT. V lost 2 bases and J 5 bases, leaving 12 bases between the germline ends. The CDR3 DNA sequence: TGTGCCAGCAGTTACCAGGGACTGCAATATGGCTACACCTTC. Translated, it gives CASSYQGLQYGYTF.

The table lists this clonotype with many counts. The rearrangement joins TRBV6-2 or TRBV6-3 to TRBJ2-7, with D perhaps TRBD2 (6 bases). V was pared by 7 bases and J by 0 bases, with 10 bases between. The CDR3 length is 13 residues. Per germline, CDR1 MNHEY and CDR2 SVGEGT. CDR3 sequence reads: CASKAGSSYEQYF. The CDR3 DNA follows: TGTGCCAGCAAGGCGGGGAGCTCCTACGAGCAGTACTTC.

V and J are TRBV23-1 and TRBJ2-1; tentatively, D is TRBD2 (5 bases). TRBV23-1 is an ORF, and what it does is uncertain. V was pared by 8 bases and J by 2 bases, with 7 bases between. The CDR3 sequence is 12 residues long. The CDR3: CASAGAYNEQFF. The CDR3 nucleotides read TGCGCCAGCGCCGGGGCCTACAATGAGCAGTTCTTC.

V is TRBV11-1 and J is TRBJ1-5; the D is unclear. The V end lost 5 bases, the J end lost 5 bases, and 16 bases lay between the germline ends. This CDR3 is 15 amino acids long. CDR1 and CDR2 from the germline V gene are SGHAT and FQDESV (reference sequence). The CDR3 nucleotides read TGTGCCAGCAGCGCATCTGAGAAGGGCGATCAGCCCCAGCATTTT. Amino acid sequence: CASSASEKGDQPQHF.

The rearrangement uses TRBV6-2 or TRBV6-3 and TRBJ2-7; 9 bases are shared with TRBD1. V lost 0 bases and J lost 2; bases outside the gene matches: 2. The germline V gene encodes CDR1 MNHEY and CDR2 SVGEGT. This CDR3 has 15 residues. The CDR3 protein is CASSYSDRGTYEQYF. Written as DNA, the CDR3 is TGTGCCAGCAGTTACTCGGACAGGGGTACCTACGAGCAGTACTTC.

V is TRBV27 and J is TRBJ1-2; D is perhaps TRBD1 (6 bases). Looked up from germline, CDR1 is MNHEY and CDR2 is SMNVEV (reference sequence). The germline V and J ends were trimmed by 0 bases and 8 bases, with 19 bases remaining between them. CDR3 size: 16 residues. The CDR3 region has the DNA TGTGCCAGCAGTTTATCCCCATACGACAGGTTCGGGGGCTACACCTTC. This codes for CASSLSPYDRFGGYTF.

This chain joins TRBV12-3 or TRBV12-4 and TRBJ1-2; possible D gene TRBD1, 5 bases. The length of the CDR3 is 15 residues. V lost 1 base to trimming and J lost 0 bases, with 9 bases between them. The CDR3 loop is CASSLDRKANYGYTF. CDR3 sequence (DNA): TGTGCCAGCAGTTTAGACAGGAAAGCTAACTATGGCTACACCTTC.

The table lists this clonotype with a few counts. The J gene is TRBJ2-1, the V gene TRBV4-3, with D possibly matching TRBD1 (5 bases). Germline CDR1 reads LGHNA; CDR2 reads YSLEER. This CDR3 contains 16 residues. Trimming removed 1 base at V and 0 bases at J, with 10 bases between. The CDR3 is CASSQVMGPSYNEQFF. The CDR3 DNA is TGCGCCAGCAGCCAAGTCATGGGGCCCTCCTACAATGAGCAGTTCTTC.

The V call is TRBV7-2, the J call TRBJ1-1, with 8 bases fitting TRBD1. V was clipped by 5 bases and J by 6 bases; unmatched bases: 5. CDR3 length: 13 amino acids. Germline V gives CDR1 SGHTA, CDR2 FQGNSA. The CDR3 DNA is TGTGCCAGCAGCCTGACAGGGGTCGCTGAAGCTTTCTTT. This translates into CASSLTGVAEAFF.

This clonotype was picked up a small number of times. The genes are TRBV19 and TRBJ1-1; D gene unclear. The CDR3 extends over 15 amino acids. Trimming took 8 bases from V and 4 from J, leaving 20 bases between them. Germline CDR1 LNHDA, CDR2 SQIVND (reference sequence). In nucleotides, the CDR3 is TGTGCCAGTGGCTCGATTGAGGCCAAGGGCACTGAAGCTTTCTTT. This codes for CASGSIEAKGTEAFF.

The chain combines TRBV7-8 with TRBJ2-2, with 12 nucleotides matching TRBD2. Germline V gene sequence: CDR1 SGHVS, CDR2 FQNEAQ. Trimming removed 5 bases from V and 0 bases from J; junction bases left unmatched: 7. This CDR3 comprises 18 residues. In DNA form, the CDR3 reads TGTGCCAGCAGCCCTATTACTAGCGGGGGGCCGAACACCGGGGAGCTGTTTTTT. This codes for CASSPITSGGPNTGELFF.

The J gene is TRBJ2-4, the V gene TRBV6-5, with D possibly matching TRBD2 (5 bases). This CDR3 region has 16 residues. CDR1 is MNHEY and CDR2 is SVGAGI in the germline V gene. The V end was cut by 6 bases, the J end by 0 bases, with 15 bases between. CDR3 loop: CASSLGKDLAKNIQYF. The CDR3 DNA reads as TGTGCCAGCAGCCTGGGGAAGGACTTAGCCAAAAACATTCAGTACTTC.

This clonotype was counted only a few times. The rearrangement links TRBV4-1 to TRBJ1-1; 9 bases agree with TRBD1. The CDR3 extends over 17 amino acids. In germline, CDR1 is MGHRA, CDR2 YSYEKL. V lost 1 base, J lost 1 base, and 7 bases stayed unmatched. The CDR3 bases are TGCGCCAGCAGCCAAGTAGGGACAGGGCTGGGGAACACTGAAGCTTTCTTT. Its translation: CASSQVGTGLGNTEAFF.

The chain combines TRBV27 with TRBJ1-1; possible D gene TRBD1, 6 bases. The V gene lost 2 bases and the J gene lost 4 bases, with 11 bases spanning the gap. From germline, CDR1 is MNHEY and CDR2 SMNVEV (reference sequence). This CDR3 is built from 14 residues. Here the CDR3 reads CASSLGRGITEAFF. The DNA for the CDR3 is TGTGCCAGCAGTTTAGGCAGGGGAATCACTGAAGCTTTCTTT.

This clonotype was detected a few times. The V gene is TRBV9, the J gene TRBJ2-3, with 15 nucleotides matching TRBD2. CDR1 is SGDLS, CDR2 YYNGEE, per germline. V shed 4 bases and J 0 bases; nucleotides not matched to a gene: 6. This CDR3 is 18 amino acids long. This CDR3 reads CASSLGLAGGYSTDTQYF. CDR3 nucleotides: TGTGCCAGCAGCCTGGGACTAGCGGGGGGCTACAGCACAGATACGCAGTATTTT. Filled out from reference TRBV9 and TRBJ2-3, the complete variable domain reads DSGVTQTPKHLITATGQRVTLRCSPRSGDLSVYWYQQSLDQGLQFLIQYYNGEERAKGNILERFSAQQFPDLHSELNLSSLELGDSALYFCASSLGLAGGYSTDTQYFGPGTRLTVL.

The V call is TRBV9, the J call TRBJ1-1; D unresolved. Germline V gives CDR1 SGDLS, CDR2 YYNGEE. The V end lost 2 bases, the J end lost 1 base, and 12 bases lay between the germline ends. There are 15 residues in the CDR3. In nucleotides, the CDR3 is TGTGCCAGCAGCGTCTTGAGGCCCACGAACACTGAAGCTTTCTTT. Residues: CASSVLRPTNTEAFF.

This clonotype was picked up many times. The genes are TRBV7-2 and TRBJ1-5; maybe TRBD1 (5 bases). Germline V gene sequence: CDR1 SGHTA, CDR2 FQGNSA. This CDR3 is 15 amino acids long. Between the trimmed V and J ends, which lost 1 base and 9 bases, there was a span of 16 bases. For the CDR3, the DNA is TGTGCCAGCAGCTTAGTGAACGGGGGTGGAGGGCCCCAGCATTTT. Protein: CASSLVNGGGGPQHF.

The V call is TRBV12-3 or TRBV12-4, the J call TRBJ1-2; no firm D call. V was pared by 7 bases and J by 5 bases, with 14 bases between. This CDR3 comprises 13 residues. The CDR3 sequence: CASTRRASYGYTF. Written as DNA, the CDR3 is TGTGCCAGCACTCGTCGGGCCAGTTATGGCTACACCTTC.

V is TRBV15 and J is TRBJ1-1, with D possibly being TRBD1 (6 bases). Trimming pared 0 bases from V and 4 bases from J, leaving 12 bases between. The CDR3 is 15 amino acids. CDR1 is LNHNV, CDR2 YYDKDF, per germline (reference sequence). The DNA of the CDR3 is TGTGCCACCAGCAGAGATCGAGGGGGTAGCACTGAAGCTTTCTTT. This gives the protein CATSRDRGGSTEAFF.

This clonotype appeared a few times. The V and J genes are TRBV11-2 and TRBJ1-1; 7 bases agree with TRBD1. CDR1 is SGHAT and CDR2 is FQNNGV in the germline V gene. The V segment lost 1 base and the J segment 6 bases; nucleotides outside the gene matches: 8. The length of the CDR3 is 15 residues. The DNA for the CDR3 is TGTGCCAGCAGCTTAGGGGGGGACAGAATGGCTGAAGCTTTCTTT. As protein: CASSLGGDRMAEAFF.

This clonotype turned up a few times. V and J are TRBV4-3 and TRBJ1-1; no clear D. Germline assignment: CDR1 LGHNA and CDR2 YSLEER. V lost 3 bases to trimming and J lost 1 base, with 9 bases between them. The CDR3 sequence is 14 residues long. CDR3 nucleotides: TGCGCCAGCAGCCATTCCCGCGGGAACACTGAAGCTTTCTTT. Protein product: CASSHSRGNTEAFF.

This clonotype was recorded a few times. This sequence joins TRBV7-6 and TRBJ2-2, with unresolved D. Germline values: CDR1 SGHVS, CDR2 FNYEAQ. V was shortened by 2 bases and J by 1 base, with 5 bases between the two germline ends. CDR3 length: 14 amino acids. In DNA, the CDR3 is TGTGCCAGCAGCTTATATAGGAACACCGGGGAGCTGTTTTTT. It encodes CASSLYRNTGELFF.

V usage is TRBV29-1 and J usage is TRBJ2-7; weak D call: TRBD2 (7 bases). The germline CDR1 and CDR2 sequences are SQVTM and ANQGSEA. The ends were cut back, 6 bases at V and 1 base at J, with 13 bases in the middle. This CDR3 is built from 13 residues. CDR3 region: CSVGGGGSYEQYF. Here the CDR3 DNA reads TGCAGCGTCGGGGGAGGGGGATCCTACGAGCAGTACTTC.